A selection of T cell receptor beta chains follows, all from one sample in a study of long-term antiretroviral therapy in people with HIV. The protocol was immunoSEQ multiplex PCR, while the TCRdb copy is restricted to in-frame clones and leaves out a portion. The table lists around 16,000 clones, 94% of them singletons. The sequencing used unsorted PBMCs, collected nearly 6.5 years after starting antiretroviral therapy. The source is a woman aged 45-65 years with HIV. The CDR3 runs from the conserved cysteine through the conserved F or W. The D gene is left open where the match is weak. The size field is filled for only some rows; it gives once, few, many or a size class.

J: TRBJ2-7; V: TRBV7-9; size: -; D: TRBD2; CDR3: CASSLGLAGATHPYYEQYF; DNA: TGTGCCAGCAGCTTAGGGCTAGCGGGAGCCACTCATCCGTACTACGAGCAGTACTTC
J: TRBJ1-4; V: TRBV28; size: -; D: -; CDR3: CASSASTVTGEKLFF; DNA: TGTGCCAGCAGTGCCTCGACAGTCACGGGTGAAAAACTGTTTTTT
J: TRBJ2-2; V: TRBV4-3; size: once; D: -; CDR3: CASSQDRAGVLTGELFF; DNA: TGCGCCAGCAGCCAAGATAGGGCAGGGGTTTTGACCGGGGAGCTGTTTTTT
J: TRBJ1-5; V: TRBV7-2; size: -; D: TRBD1; CDR3: CASSTIRGSNQPQHF; DNA: TGTGCCAGCAGCACGATCAGGGGGAGCAATCAGCCCCAGCATTTT
J: TRBJ2-7; V: TRBV5-6; size: -; D: TRBD2; CDR3: CASFLAGGYEQYF; DNA: TGTGCCAGCTTTCTAGCGGGAGGTTACGAGCAGTACTTC
J: TRBJ2-1; V: TRBV6-5; size: -; D: TRBD2; CDR3: CASSYVAGSSYNEQFF; DNA: TGTGCCAGCAGTTACGTAGCGGGGAGCTCCTACAATGAGCAGTTCTTC
J: TRBJ1-2; V: TRBV25-1; size: -; D: TRBD1; CDR3: CASSVGQNGYTF; DNA: TGTGCCAGCAGTGTGGGACAGAATGGCTACACCTTC
J: TRBJ2-7; V: TRBV14; size: -; D: TRBD2; CDR3: CASSQLPGLAGLYEQYF; DNA: TGTGCCAGCAGCCAACTACCGGGACTAGCGGGATTATACGAGCAGTACTTC
J: TRBJ2-5; V: TRBV4-1; size: -; D: -; CDR3: CASSYNPQETQYF; DNA: TGCGCCAGCAGCTATAACCCCCAAGAGACCCAGTACTTC
J: TRBJ2-1; V: TRBV11-1; size: -; D: -; CDR3: CASTLRAHTGQFF; DNA: TGTGCCAGCACCCTACGGGCCCACACGGGGCAGTTCTTC
J: TRBJ1-5; V: TRBV5-1; size: -; D: -; CDR3: CASSLAGNQPQHF; DNA: TGCGCCAGCAGCTTGGCCGGCAATCAGCCCCAGCATTTT
J: TRBJ2-1; V: TRBV7-6; size: -; D: -; CDR3: CASSLASPNEQFF; DNA: TGTGCCAGCAGCTTAGCGAGCCCCAATGAGCAGTTCTTC
J: TRBJ1-5; V: TRBV19; size: -; D: -; CDR3: CASSIPSYSNQPQHF; DNA: TGTGCCAGTAGTATACCCAGCTATAGCAATCAGCCCCAGCATTTT
J: TRBJ2-1; V: TRBV27; size: -; D: TRBD1; CDR3: CASSYRGRNEQFF; DNA: TGTGCCAGCAGTTACAGGGGGAGGAATGAGCAGTTCTTC
J: TRBJ2-1; V: TRBV7-9; size: -; D: TRBD2; CDR3: CASSPPSGREVNEQFF; DNA: TGTGCCAGCAGCCCCCCTAGCGGGAGGGAGGTCAATGAGCAGTTCTTC
J: TRBJ1-1; V: TRBV5-1; size: -; D: -; CDR3: CASSLQMNTEAFF; DNA: TGCGCCAGCAGCCTTCAGATGAACACTGAAGCTTTCTTT
J: TRBJ2-1; V: TRBV19; size: -; D: -; CDR3: CASNGQTSSYNEQFF; DNA: TGTGCCAGTAATGGACAGACGAGCTCCTACAATGAGCAGTTCTTC
J: TRBJ1-3; V: TRBV30; size: -; D: -; CDR3: CAWSAGTAGNTIYF; DNA: TGTGCCTGGAGTGCCGGGACGGCTGGAAACACCATATATTTT
J: TRBJ1-1; V: TRBV29-1; size: -; D: -; CDR3: CSVEDGMNTEAFF; DNA: TGCAGCGTTGAAGACGGAATGAACACTGAAGCTTTCTTT
J: TRBJ1-2; V: TRBV7-9; size: -; D: -; CDR3: CASSLYGSGGYTF; DNA: TGTGCCAGCAGCTTATATGGGAGTGGGGGCTACACCTTC
J: TRBJ2-7; V: TRBV7-2; size: -; D: -; CDR3: CASSLATENYEQYF; DNA: TGTGCCAGCAGCTTAGCCACAGAGAACTACGAGCAGTACTTC
J: TRBJ2-3; V: TRBV11-2; size: -; D: TRBD2; CDR3: CASSNVGSGRYAADTQYF; DNA: TGTGCCAGCTCCAACGTGGGTAGCGGGAGGTACGCGGCAGATACGCAGTATTTT
J: TRBJ2-1; V: TRBV7-3; size: -; D: -; CDR3: CASSLTAPYNEQFF; DNA: TGTGCCAGCAGCTTAACGGCACCATACAATGAGCAGTTCTTC
J: TRBJ2-7; V: TRBV6-1; size: -; D: -; CDR3: CASGQTSARYEQYF; DNA: TGTGCCAGCGGGCAGACATCAGCTCGGTACGAGCAGTACTTC
J: TRBJ2-5; V: TRBV7-9; size: -; D: -; CDR3: CASSNREETQYF; DNA: TGTGCCAGCAGCAACCGGGAGGAGACCCAGTACTTC
J: TRBJ2-7; V: TRBV11-2; size: -; D: -; CDR3: CASSSYNPGHFLSSYEQYF; DNA: TGTGCCAGCAGCTCCTATAATCCGGGACACTTCCTGAGCTCCTACGAGCAGTACTTC